This TCR beta chain stems from a study of blood T cells in healthy people across ages. Through a sample-barcoded 5' primer and a J-beta primer mix, a second PCR was run for roughly 7 to 11 cycles. Each sample yielded at least 3 million CDR3-containing paired-end reads. MiXCR was run by TCRdb on the 5' RACE reads, yielding one entry per CDR3 protein. The sample holds about a million distinct CDR3 sequences, roughly 51% seen once. Regarding the study as a whole: There were more naive CD4+ cells and higher diversity in long-lived donors than in aged donors.

V shed 4 bases and J 6 bases; nucleotides not matched to a gene: 13. This CDR3 is 16 amino acids long. The germline CDR1 and CDR2 sequences are MGHDK and SYGVNS. This clonotype was seen a handful of times. The antigen remains unidentified. The sequenced sample consisted of blood. The rearrangement uses TRBV25-1 and TRBJ2-7; 9 nucleotides line up with TRBD2. The clonotype was recovered from an older woman in good health. The CDR3 coding sequence is TGTGCCAGCAGTGTTCGAGCGGGAGGCCCCCCTTCCGAGCAGTACTTC. Its translation: CASSVRAGGPPSEQYF.